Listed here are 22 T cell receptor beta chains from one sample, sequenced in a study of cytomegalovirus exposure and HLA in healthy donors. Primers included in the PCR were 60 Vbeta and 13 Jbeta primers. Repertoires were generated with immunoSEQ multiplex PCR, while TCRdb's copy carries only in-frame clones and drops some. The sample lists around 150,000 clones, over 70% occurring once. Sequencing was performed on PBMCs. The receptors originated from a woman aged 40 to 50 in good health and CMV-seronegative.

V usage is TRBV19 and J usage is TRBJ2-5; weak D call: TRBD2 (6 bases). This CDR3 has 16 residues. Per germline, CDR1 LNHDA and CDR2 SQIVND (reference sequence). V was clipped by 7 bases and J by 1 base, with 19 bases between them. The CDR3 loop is CASTPGLIGSQETQYF. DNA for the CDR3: TGTGCCAGTACCCCAGGGCTGATCGGGAGCCAAGAGACCCAGTACTTC.

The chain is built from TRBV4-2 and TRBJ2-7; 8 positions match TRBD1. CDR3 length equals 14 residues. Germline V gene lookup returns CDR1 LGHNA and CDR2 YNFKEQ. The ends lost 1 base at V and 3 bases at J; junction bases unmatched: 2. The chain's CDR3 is CASSQGTGIYEQYF. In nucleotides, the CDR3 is TGTGCCAGCAGCCAAGGGACAGGGATCTACGAGCAGTACTTC.

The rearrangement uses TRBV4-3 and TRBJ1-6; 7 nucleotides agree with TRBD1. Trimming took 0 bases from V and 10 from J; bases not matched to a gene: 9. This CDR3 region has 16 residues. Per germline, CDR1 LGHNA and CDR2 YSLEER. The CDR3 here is CASSQDLTGMESPLHF. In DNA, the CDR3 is TGCGCCAGCAGCCAAGATTTGACAGGGATGGAATCACCCCTCCACTTT.

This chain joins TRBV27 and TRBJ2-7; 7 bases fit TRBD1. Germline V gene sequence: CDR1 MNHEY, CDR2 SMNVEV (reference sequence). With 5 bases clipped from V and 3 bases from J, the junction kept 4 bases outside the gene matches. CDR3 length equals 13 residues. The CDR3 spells CASSPGQFYEQYF. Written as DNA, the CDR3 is TGTGCCAGCAGTCCGGGACAGTTCTACGAGCAGTACTTC.

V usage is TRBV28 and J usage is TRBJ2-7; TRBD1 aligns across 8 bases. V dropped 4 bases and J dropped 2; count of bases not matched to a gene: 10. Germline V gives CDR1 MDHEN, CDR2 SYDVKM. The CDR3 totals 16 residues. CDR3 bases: TGTGCCAGCAGTTCCACAAGACAGGGGCACACCTACGAGCAGTACTTC. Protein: CASSSTRQGHTYEQYF.

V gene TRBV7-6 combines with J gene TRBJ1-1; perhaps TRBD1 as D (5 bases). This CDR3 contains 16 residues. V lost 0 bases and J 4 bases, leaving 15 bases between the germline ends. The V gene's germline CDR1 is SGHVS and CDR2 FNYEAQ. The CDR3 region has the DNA TGTGCCAGCAGCTTAGCCCCCGGTAGGGGAGGCACTGAAGCTTTCTTT. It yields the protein CASSLAPGRGGTEAFF.

CDR3 nucleotide sequence: TGCAGCGTTGAAGAGTCAGGGGGTTGGTTGGATGAGCAGTTCTTC. Translation: CSVEESGGWLDEQFF. V gene TRBV29-1 combines with J gene TRBJ2-1; 7 bases map to TRBD1. The germline V gene has CDR1 SQVTM and CDR2 ANQGSEA. CDR3 size: 15 residues. V lost 0 bases, J lost 8 bases, and 10 bases stayed unmatched.

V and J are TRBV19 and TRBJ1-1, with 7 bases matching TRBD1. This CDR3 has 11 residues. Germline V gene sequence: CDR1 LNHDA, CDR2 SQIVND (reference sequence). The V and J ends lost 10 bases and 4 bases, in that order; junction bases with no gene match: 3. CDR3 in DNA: TGTGCCACCAGGGGGGCCACTGAAGCTTTCTTT. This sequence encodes CATRGATEAFF.

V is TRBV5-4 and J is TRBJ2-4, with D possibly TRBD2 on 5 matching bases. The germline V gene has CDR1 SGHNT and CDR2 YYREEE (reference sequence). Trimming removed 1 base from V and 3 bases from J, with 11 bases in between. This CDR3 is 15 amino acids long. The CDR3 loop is CASSLPSSHKNIQYF. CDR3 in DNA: TGTGCCAGCAGCTTGCCTAGCAGCCACAAAAACATTCAGTACTTC.

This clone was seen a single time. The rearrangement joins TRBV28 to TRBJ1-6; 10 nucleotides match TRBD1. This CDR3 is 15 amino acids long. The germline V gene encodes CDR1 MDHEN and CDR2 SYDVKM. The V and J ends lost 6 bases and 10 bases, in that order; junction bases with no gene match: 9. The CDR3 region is CASSLGQGYRSPLHF. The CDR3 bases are TGTGCCAGCAGCTTGGGACAGGGGTACCGGTCACCCCTCCACTTT.

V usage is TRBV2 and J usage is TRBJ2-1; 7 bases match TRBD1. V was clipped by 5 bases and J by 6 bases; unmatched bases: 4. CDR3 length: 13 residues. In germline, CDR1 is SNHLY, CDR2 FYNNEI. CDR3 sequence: CASSQYRGNEQFF. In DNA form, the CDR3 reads TGTGCCAGCAGTCAATACAGGGGCAATGAGCAGTTCTTC.

In DNA form, the CDR3 reads TGTGCCAGCAGCCTCTCACACGTGAAGAAAACAGGGGACGCTGAAGCTTTCTTT. It codes for CASSLSHVKKTGDAEAFF. The chain carries TRBV7-9 and TRBJ1-1; 7 nucleotides line up with TRBD1. Germline CDR1 and CDR2: SEHNR and FQNEAQ (reference sequence). With 5 bases clipped from V and 6 bases from J, the junction kept 21 bases outside the gene matches. The length of the CDR3 is 18 residues.

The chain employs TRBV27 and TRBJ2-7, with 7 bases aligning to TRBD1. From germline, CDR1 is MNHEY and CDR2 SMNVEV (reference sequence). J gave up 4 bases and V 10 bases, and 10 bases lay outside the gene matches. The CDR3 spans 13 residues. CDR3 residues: CATSRQGRYEQYF. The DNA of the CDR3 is TGTGCCACGTCCCGACAGGGAAGGTACGAGCAGTACTTC.

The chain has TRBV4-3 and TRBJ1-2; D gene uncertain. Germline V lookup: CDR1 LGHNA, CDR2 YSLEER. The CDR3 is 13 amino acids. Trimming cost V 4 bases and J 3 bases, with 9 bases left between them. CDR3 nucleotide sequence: TGCGCCAGCAGCCCGGGTCGGGACTATGGCTACACCTTC. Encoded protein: CASSPGRDYGYTF.

The CDR3 DNA reads TGTGCCAGCAGTTACTCAGTCAGCCAGGGGTATGGCTACACCTTC. Translating gives CASSYSVSQGYGYTF. The chain is built from TRBV6-6 and TRBJ1-2; TRBD1 is a possible D gene (6 bases). This CDR3 has 15 residues. Germline loops: CDR1 MNHNY, CDR2 SVGAGI (reference sequence). The V and J ends lost 0 bases and 5 bases respectively, with 13 bases between them.

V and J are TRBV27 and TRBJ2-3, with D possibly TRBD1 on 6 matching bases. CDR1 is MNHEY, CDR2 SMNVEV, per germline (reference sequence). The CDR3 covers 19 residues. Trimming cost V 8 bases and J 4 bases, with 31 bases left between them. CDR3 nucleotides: TGTGCCAGCTGCCCTGTGGGGGCTGGGAGCCTATATGGGGCAGATACGCAGTATTTT. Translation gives CASCPVGAGSLYGADTQYF.

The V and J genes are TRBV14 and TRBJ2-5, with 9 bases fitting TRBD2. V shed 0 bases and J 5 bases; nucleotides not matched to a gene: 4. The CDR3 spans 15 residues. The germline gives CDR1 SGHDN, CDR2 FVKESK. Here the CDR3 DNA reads TGTGCCAGCAGCCAAGACAGGAGCGGGAGGGAGACCCAGTACTTC. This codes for CASSQDRSGRETQYF.

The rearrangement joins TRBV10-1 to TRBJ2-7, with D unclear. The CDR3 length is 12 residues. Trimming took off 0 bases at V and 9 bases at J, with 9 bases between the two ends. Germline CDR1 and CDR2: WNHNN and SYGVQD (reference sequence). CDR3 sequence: CASSESNVGQYF. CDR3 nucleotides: TGCGCCAGCAGTGAGTCGAACGTCGGGCAGTACTTC.

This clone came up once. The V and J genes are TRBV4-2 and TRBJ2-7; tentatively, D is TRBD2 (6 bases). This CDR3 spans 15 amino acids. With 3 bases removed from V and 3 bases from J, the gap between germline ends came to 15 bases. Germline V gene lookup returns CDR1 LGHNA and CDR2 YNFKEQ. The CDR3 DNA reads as TGTGCCAGCAGCCACCAACCGGGACTGCGCTACGAGCAGTACTTC. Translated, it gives CASSHQPGLRYEQYF.

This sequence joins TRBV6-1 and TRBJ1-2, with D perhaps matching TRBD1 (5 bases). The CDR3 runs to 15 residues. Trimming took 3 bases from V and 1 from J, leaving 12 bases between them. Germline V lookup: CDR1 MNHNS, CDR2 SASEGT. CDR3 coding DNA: TGTGCCAGCAGTGACCCAGGGCGGGGTAACTATGGCTACACCTTC. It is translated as CASSDPGRGNYGYTF.

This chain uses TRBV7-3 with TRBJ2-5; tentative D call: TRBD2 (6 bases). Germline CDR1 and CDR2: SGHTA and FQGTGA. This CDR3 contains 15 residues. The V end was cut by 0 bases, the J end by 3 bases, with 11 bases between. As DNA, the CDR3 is TGTGCCAGCAGCTTAACCGGGACTGGAAAAGAGACCCAGTACTTC. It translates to CASSLTGTGKETQYF.

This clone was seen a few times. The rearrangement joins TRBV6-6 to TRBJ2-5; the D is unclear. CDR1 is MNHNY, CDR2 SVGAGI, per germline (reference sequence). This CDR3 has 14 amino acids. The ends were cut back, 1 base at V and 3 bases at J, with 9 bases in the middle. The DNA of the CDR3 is TGTGCCAGCAGTTACTACACGGCGGAAGAGACCCAGTACTTC. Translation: CASSYYTAEETQYF.